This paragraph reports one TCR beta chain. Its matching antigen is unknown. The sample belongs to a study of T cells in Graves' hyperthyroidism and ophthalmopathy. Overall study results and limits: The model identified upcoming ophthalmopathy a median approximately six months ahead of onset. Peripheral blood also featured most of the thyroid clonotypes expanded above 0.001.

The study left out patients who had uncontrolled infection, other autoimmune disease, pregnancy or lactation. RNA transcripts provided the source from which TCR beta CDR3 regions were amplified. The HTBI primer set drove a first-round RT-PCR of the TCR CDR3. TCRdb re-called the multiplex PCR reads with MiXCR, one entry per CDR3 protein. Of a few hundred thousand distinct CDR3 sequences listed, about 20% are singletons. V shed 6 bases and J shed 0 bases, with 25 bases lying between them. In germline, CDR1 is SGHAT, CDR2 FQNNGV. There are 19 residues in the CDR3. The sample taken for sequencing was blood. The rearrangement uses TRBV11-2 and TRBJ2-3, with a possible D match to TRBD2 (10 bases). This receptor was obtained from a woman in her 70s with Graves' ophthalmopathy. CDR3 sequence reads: CASSYSGQGLALSTDTQYF. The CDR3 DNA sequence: TGTGCCAGCAGTTACTCGGGACAGGGACTAGCGCTTAGCACAGATACGCAGTATTTT.